This T cell receptor beta chain was sequenced in a study of blood T cell repertoires in COVID-19. Overall study context: COVID-19 samples collected from the United States, Italy and Spain covered acute and convalescent phases. In each case, the material was cDNA or gDNA derived from T cells, B-cell-depleted T cells, or PBMCs.

Per the original methods: Quantification of nucleated cells was approximated via reference gene primer amplification. Data came from immunoSEQ multiplex PCR; TCRdb stores just in-frame clones and leaves some out. V, J and clone size are taken as reported in that table, and D and trimming were inferred from the DNA itself. The table has 380,000 or so clones, 80% to 90% seen once. V lost 0 bases to trimming and J lost 8 bases, with 19 bases between them. CDR1 is GTSNPN, CDR2 SVGIG, per germline (reference sequence). This CDR3 has 15 amino acids. The sample consisted of peripheral blood. The sequence derives from a man aged 40-49 years with acute or convalescent COVID-19. The rearrangement joins TRBV30 to TRBJ1-2, with D possibly being TRBD1 (6 bases). The CDR3: CAWSVGQGTLSGYTF. The CDR3 nucleotides are TGTGCCTGGAGTGTGGGACAAGGGACCCTCAGCGGCTACACCTTC.